This T cell receptor beta chain was sequenced for a study of T cells in narcolepsy. This CDR3 spans 12 amino acids. The germline CDR1 and CDR2 sequences are SGHDT and YYEEEE. The germline V and J ends were trimmed by 1 base and 7 bases, with 7 bases remaining between them. Study conclusions and caveats: Comparing one patient's CSF and blood CD4+ clonotypes highlighted HCRT- and TRIB2-specific autoreactive clonotypes.

Using immunoSEQ multiplex PCR, the repertoire was profiled, and TCRdb retains in-frame clones only, with some absent. This repertoire shows around 25,000 clones, around nine tenths found once; its top ten account for 1.1%. Note on this clone: Its matching antigen is unknown.

The sequenced sample consisted of CD45RA- memory CD4+ T cells from PBMCs. The clonotype originates from a human donor with narcolepsy. The J gene is TRBJ2-3, the V gene TRBV5-6; D uncertain. CDR3 coding DNA: TGTGCCAGCAGCTTGAATGAGTATACGCAGTATTTT. This encodes CASSLNEYTQYF. Full variable domain (rest looked up from reference TRBV5-6 and TRBJ2-3): DAGVTQSPTHLIKTRGQQVTLRCSPKSGHDTVSWYQQALGQGPQFIFQYYEEEERQRGNFPDRFSGHQFPNYSSELNVNALLLGDSALYLCASSLNEYTQYFGPGTRLTVL.